This T cell receptor (beta chain) was identified in a study of blood T cell repertoires in COVID-19. In the study overall: From the United States, Italy and Spain came samples of acute and convalescent COVID-19. T cells, B-cell-depleted T cells, or PBMCs supplied cDNA or gDNA.

CDR3 length: 15 amino acids. From germline, CDR1 is MGHRA and CDR2 YSYEKL. J gave up 4 bases and V 1 base, and 4 bases lay outside the gene matches. In the original analysis: Reference gene primers were amplified, and this amplification served to estimate nucleated cell counts. Repertoires were generated with immunoSEQ multiplex PCR, while TCRdb's copy carries only in-frame clones and drops some. V and J calls and clone size follow that table, whereas D and trimming were derived from the DNA. The sample records around 260,000 clones, approximately 80% being singletons. The chain is built from TRBV4-1 and TRBJ1-3; 7 positions match TRBD1. The source of this sequence is a man in his sixties with acute or convalescent COVID-19. Sequenced material: peripheral blood. The DNA of the CDR3 is TGCGCCAGCAGCCAAGGGGGGACAGTAGGAAACACCATATATTTT. The encoded protein is CASSQGGTVGNTIYF.